Each of the 32 T cell receptor beta chains below was sequenced from the same sample in a study of glioma-infiltrating T cells after dendritic cell vaccination. Time point given: after dendritic cell vaccination, including at tumor progression/relapse. The protocol was immunoSEQ multiplex PCR, while the TCRdb copy is restricted to in-frame clones and leaves out a portion. The data hold some 91,000 clones, with roughly 77% observed a single time. The sequences come from blood, collected after dendritic cell vaccination. Receptors originate from a human donor with glioblastoma.

The chain couples TRBV18 to TRBJ2-5, with D perhaps TRBD2 (6 bases). Between the trimmed V and J ends, which lost 0 bases and 2 bases, there was a span of 7 bases. The CDR3 is 14 amino acids. CDR1 is KGHSH and CDR2 is LQKENI in the germline V gene. This chain's CDR3 is CASSPPSGQETQYF. The CDR3 DNA reads TGTGCCAGCTCACCACCCAGCGGGCAAGAGACCCAGTACTTC.

V gene TRBV4-1 combines with J gene TRBJ2-2; D perhaps matches TRBD2 (5 bases). The CDR3 sequence is 16 residues long. CDR1 and CDR2 (germline): MGHRA, YSYEKL. V was pared by 0 bases and J by 6 bases, with 14 bases between. The CDR3 DNA sequence: TGCGCCAGCAGCCAAGACGGGGTGGAGAGGGCCGGGGAGCTGTTTTTT. Translating it yields CASSQDGVERAGELFF.

This clone was recorded once. V gene TRBV6-1 combines with J gene TRBJ2-7, with TRBD2 as a possible D gene (5 bases). This CDR3 is built from 16 residues. With 2 bases removed from V and 0 bases from J, the gap between germline ends came to 14 bases. Germline loops: CDR1 MNHNS, CDR2 SASEGT. The CDR3 loop reads CASSEWAGAASYEQYF. DNA for the CDR3: TGTGCCAGCAGTGAATGGGCGGGCGCAGCCTCCTACGAGCAGTACTTC.

In this sample, this clone turned up a few times. The chain employs TRBV7-9 and TRBJ1-1; D not certain. In germline, CDR1 is SEHNR, CDR2 FQNEAQ (reference sequence). This CDR3 spans 12 amino acids. V lost 4 bases and J 6 bases, leaving 9 bases between the germline ends. CDR3 DNA: TGTGCCAGCAGCTCATGGAGATCTGAAGCTTTCTTT. It encodes CASSSWRSEAFF.

V gene TRBV7-2 combines with J gene TRBJ2-1; TRBD2 aligns across 8 bases. CDR3 length: 15 amino acids. Unmatched junction bases numbered 8, after V lost 1 base and J lost 9 bases. CDR1 SGHTA and CDR2 FQGNSA come from the germline V gene. CDR3 coding DNA: TGTGCCAGCAGCTTAGGGCGCGGGAGGCATAGTGAGCAGTTCTTC. Its protein product is CASSLGRGRHSEQFF. The full variable domain, rest sourced from reference TRBV7-2 and TRBJ2-1, is GAGVSQSPSNKVTEKGKDVELRCDPISGHTALYWYRQSLGQGLEFLIYFQGNSAPDKSGLPSDRFSAERTGGSVSTLTIQRTQQEDSAVYLCASSLGRGRHSEQFFGPGTRLTVL.

The chain recombines TRBV4-1 with TRBJ1-2, with D tentatively TRBD1 (6 bases). The ends were cut back, 4 bases at V and 2 bases at J, with 11 bases in the middle. The germline gives CDR1 MGHRA, CDR2 YSYEKL. The CDR3 covers 14 residues. The CDR3 loop reads CASSPGQPNYGYTF. The CDR3 DNA follows: TGCGCCAGCAGCCCCGGACAGCCCAACTATGGCTACACCTTC.

This clone has at least ten counts. This chain uses TRBV6-5 with TRBJ2-1; 7 bases map to TRBD1. This CDR3 region has 15 residues. The germline CDR1 and CDR2 sequences are MNHEY and SVGAGI. With V trimmed by 2 bases and J by 2 bases, 3 bases remained unmatched. The CDR3 DNA sequence: TGTGCCAGCAGTTACCGGGACAGTACCTACAATGAGCAGTTCTTC. It is translated as CASSYRDSTYNEQFF.

This clone came up a few times. The chain couples TRBV29-1 to TRBJ2-7; tentatively, D is TRBD1 (5 bases). The germline V gene has CDR1 SQVTM and CDR2 ANQGSEA. CDR3 size: 13 residues. Trimming pared 2 bases from V and 2 bases from J, leaving 10 bases between. The CDR3 DNA reads TGCAGCGTTGAACCCGTAGGGGCCTACGAGCAGTACTTC. It encodes CSVEPVGAYEQYF.

This clone was seen only a few times. The chain couples TRBV19 to TRBJ1-6, with 12 bases matching TRBD1. After removal of 0 bases from V and 5 bases from J, the junction contained 5 bases not matched to a gene. Germline V gene sequence: CDR1 LNHDA, CDR2 SQIVND (reference sequence). The CDR3 has 18 amino acids. The CDR3 nucleotides read TGTGCCAGTAGTATAGAAGAGGGGACAGGGGGCAATAATTCACCCCTCCACTTT. Protein: CASSIEEGTGGNNSPLHF.

The CDR3 sequence is CASSQLGQGTEAFF. The DNA of the CDR3 is TGTGCCAGCAGCCAGCTGGGGCAGGGGACTGAAGCTTTCTTT. The rearrangement links TRBV14 to TRBJ1-1; D perhaps matches TRBD1 (6 bases). The CDR3 contains 14 residues. From germline, CDR1 is SGHDN and CDR2 FVKESK. Trimming stripped 3 bases from V and 5 bases from J, with 13 bases between.

The chain has TRBV6-5 and TRBJ1-1; TRBD1 might be the D (5 bases). CDR3 length: 13 amino acids. Trimming removed 6 bases at V and 6 bases at J, with 14 bases between. Per the germline V gene, CDR1 is MNHEY and CDR2 is SVGAGI. The CDR3 sequence is CASSQGNRAEAFF. As DNA, the CDR3 is TGTGCCAGCAGCCAGGGCAATAGGGCTGAAGCTTTCTTT.

The CDR3 region has the DNA TGCGCCAGCAGAGGGGAAACAGGACAGCCCCAGCATTTT. Encoded protein: CASRGETGQPQHF. This chain joins TRBV10-2 and TRBJ1-5; D possibly corresponds to TRBD1 (5 bases). V gave up 6 bases and J gave up 7 bases, with 13 bases separating them. CDR1 is WSHSY and CDR2 is SAAADI in the germline V gene. The CDR3 length is 13 residues.

This chain connects TRBV5-6 to TRBJ2-5; 7 bases are a match to TRBD2. Germline values: CDR1 SGHDT, CDR2 YYEEEE. This CDR3 comprises 16 residues. V shed 0 bases and J 4 bases; nucleotides not matched to a gene: 9. In DNA form, the CDR3 reads TGTGCCAGCAGCTTGGGGGCGAGCGGGGTCCCAGAGACCCAGTACTTC. The encoded protein is CASSLGASGVPETQYF.

CDR3 protein: CASSDSHTHEAFF. The CDR3 DNA follows: TGTGCCAGCAGCGATTCACACACACATGAAGCTTTCTTT. The chain recombines TRBV7-9 with TRBJ1-1; D uncertain. V lost 5 bases to trimming and J lost 7 bases, with 14 bases between them. The germline gives CDR1 SEHNR, CDR2 FQNEAQ (reference sequence). CDR3 length equals 13 residues.

The chain employs TRBV18 and TRBJ2-7; 14 bases are shared with TRBD2. The CDR3 runs to 15 residues. J gave up 3 bases and V 2 bases, and 0 bases lay outside the gene matches. From germline, CDR1 is KGHSH and CDR2 LQKENI. The CDR3 DNA reads as TGTGCCAGCTCACCAGGGACTAGCGGGAGCTACGAGCAGTACGTC. This translates into CASSPGTSGSYEQYV.

This rearrangement joins TRBV11-2 to TRBJ2-6, with 8 bases lining up with TRBD2. Per germline, CDR1 SGHAT and CDR2 FQNNGV. Germline trimming cut 2 bases from V and 2 bases from J; bases unmatched to any gene: 8. This CDR3 is built from 18 residues. This CDR3 is CASSLSGRRGAGANVLTF. In DNA, the CDR3 is TGTGCCAGCAGCTTAAGTGGCAGGCGGGGGGCTGGGGCCAACGTCCTGACTTTC. Filled out from reference TRBV11-2 and TRBJ2-6, the complete variable domain reads EAGVAQSPRYKIIEKRQSVAFWCNPISGHATLYWYQQILGQGPKLLIQFQNNGVVDDSQLPKDRFSAERLKGVDSTLKIQPAKLEDSAVYLCASSLSGRRGAGANVLTFGAGSRLTVL.

CDR3 protein: CASSPMAGGGPQHF. DNA for the CDR3: TGCGCCAGCAGCCCAATGGCTGGGGGGGGGCCCCAGCATTTT. This sequence joins TRBV5-1 and TRBJ1-5; D perhaps matches TRBD1 (5 bases). The CDR3 sequence is 14 residues long. Germline CDR1 reads SGHRS; CDR2 reads YFSETQ. The V end was cut by 4 bases, the J end by 9 bases, with 17 bases between.

The V and J genes are TRBV5-6 and TRBJ1-5, with D hard to call. Per germline, CDR1 SGHDT and CDR2 YYEEEE. V lost 2 bases, J lost 0 bases, and 9 bases lay in between. This CDR3 comprises 15 residues. The CDR3 region is CASSFGLYSNQPQHF. CDR3 DNA sequence: TGTGCCAGCAGCTTCGGTCTTTATAGCAATCAGCCCCAGCATTTT.

The sample holds one count of this clone. The chain employs TRBV11-1 and TRBJ2-5, with D possibly being TRBD2 (6 bases). CDR1 is SGHAT, CDR2 FQDESV, per germline (reference sequence). CDR3 length equals 14 residues. The ends were cut back, 5 bases at V and 2 bases at J, with 12 bases in the middle. CDR3 sequence: CASSPGVVQETQYF. In DNA form, the CDR3 reads TGTGCCAGCAGCCCGGGGGTAGTACAAGAGACCCAGTACTTC.

This chain links TRBV14 with TRBJ2-7; D is possibly TRBD1 (5 bases). The germline CDR1 and CDR2 sequences are SGHDN and FVKESK. The CDR3 totals 13 residues. V was shortened by 7 bases and J by 2 bases, with 12 bases between the two germline ends. CDR3 coding DNA: TGTGCCAGCAATAGGGGATACACCTACGAGCAGTACTTC. Its protein product is CASNRGYTYEQYF.

The V and J genes are TRBV19 and TRBJ1-1; tentative D call: TRBD1 (6 bases). This CDR3 is 13 amino acids long. Trimming removed 4 bases at V and 2 bases at J, with 8 bases between. Per germline, CDR1 LNHDA and CDR2 SQIVND (reference sequence). CDR3 bases: TGTGCCAGTAGTACGGACAGTAACACTGAAGCTTTCTTT. The encoded protein is CASSTDSNTEAFF.

J is TRBJ2-1 and V is TRBV7-2, with 9 bases matching TRBD1. Germline V CDR1 and CDR2: SGHTA, FQGNSA. This CDR3 comprises 14 residues. After removal of 5 bases from V and 11 bases from J, the junction contained 10 bases not matched to a gene. The DNA for the CDR3 is TGTGCCAGCAGCACCCGGACAGGGGAGCCCAAGCAGTTCTTC. Its protein is CASSTRTGEPKQFF.

A few counts support this clone. The chain recombines TRBV7-9 with TRBJ1-4; weak D call: TRBD1 (5 bases). The CDR3 loop spans 15 amino acids. CDR1 and CDR2 from the germline V gene are SEHNR and FQNEAQ (reference sequence). Trimming took 0 bases from V and 8 from J, leaving 13 bases between them. CDR3 sequence reads: CASSLAWQGAEKLFF. Here the CDR3 DNA reads TGTGCCAGCAGCTTAGCTTGGCAGGGTGCGGAAAAACTGTTTTTT.

The V gene is TRBV5-1, the J gene TRBJ2-1, with TRBD1 matching over 10 bases. Germline lookup yields CDR1 SGHRS and CDR2 YFSETQ. V was pared by 1 base and J by 6 bases, with 4 bases of the junction left unmatched. This CDR3 is built from 15 residues. The CDR3 DNA reads as TGCGCCAGCAGCTTGTTAGGACAGGGGGGCAATGAGCAGTTCTTC. This translates into CASSLLGQGGNEQFF.

Written as DNA, the CDR3 is TGTGCCAGCATACCGCAGGGTGTTTACGAGCAGTACTTC. Its translation is CASIPQGVYEQYF. The chain recombines TRBV6-1 with TRBJ2-7; D is possibly TRBD1 (5 bases). The germline V gene encodes CDR1 MNHNS and CDR2 SASEGT. The CDR3 runs 13 residues. Trimming took 7 bases from V and 4 from J, leaving 14 bases between them.

The V and J genes are TRBV5-1 and TRBJ1-1; D remains ambiguous. The germline gives CDR1 SGHRS, CDR2 YFSETQ. CDR3 length: 13 amino acids. Trimming removed 0 bases from V and 7 bases from J, with 10 bases in between. The CDR3 sequence is CASSLGFEGEAFF. CDR3 DNA sequence: TGCGCCAGCAGCTTGGGCTTTGAGGGTGAAGCTTTCTTT.

This clone was seen more than once but under ten times. The chain employs TRBV2 and TRBJ2-7; 11 bases are a match to TRBD1. The germline CDR1 and CDR2 sequences are SNHLY and FYNNEI. There are 14 residues in the CDR3. Germline trimming cut 6 bases from V and 0 bases from J; bases unmatched to any gene: 1. The CDR3 sequence: CASRGQGVSYEQYF. DNA for the CDR3: TGTGCCAGCAGGGGACAGGGGGTCTCCTACGAGCAGTACTTC.

The chain links TRBV18 to TRBJ1-1, with a tentative D call TRBD1 (5 bases). V dropped 2 bases and J dropped 4 bases, with 11 bases sitting between them. The CDR3 is 14 residues long. The germline gives CDR1 KGHSH, CDR2 LQKENI. The DNA of the CDR3 is TGTGCCAGCTCACCATTATCGGGGGGCACTGAAGCTTTCTTT. As protein: CASSPLSGGTEAFF. Together with reference TRBV18 and TRBJ1-1, the CDR3 gives the full variable domain: NAGVMQNPRHLVRRRGQEARLRCSPMKGHSHVYWYRQLPEEGLKFMVYLQKENIIDESGMPKERFSAEFPKEGPSILRIQQVVRGDSAAYFCASSPLSGGTEAFFGQGTRLTVV.

The chain recombines TRBV6-1 with TRBJ2-1; 8 nucleotides agree with TRBD1. CDR3 length: 15 amino acids. V shed 6 bases and J 7 bases; nucleotides not matched to a gene: 11. Germline lookup yields CDR1 MNHNS and CDR2 SASEGT. The CDR3 coding sequence is TGTGCCAGCAGAAGCATAAGGACAGGGAATAATGAGCAGTTCTTC. It translates to CASRSIRTGNNEQFF.

The rearrangement joins TRBV5-1 to TRBJ2-4; D might be TRBD1 (6 bases). This CDR3 spans 19 amino acids. Germline V CDR1 and CDR2: SGHRS, YFSETQ. Trimming pared 4 bases from V and 0 bases from J, leaving 23 bases between. CDR3 coding DNA: TGCGCCAGCAGCCCAGGACAGCGATACCCAGAGCTAGCCAAAAACATTCAGTACTTC. It encodes CASSPGQRYPELAKNIQYF.

This clone turned up a few times. The rearrangement links TRBV5-6 to TRBJ2-3; unclear D gene. Germline lookup yields CDR1 SGHDT and CDR2 YYEEEE. This CDR3 region has 15 residues. Between the trimmed V and J ends, which lost 0 bases and 1 base, there was a span of 9 bases. The CDR3 coding sequence is TGTGCCAGCAGCTTGGACACCCGGGGCACAGATACGCAGTATTTT. The encoded protein is CASSLDTRGTDTQYF.

This sequence joins TRBV19 and TRBJ2-2; 8 nucleotides align to TRBD1. The germline V gene encodes CDR1 LNHDA and CDR2 SQIVND (reference sequence). The CDR3 sequence is 18 residues long. J lost 4 bases, V lost 4 bases, and 14 bases had no gene match. The CDR3 bases are TGTGCCAGTAGTAGGCAGGGGGCCCAAGTTGGTCCCACCGGGGAGCTGTTTTTT. Protein product: CASSRQGAQVGPTGELFF. Full variable domain (rest looked up from reference TRBV19 and TRBJ2-2): DGGITQSPKYLFRKEGQNVTLSCEQNLNHDAMYWYRQDPGQGLRLIYYSQIVNDFQKGDIAEGYSVSREKKESFPLTVTSAQKNPTAFYLCASSRQGAQVGPTGELFFGEGSRLTVL.